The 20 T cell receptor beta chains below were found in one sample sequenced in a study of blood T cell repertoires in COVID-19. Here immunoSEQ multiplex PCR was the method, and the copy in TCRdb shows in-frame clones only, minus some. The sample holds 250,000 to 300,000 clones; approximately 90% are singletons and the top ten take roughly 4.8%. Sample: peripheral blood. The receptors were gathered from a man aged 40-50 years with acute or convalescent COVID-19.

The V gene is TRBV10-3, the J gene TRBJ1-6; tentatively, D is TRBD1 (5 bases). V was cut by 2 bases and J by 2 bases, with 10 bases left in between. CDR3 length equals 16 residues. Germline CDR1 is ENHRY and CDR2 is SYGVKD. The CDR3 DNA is TGTGCCATCAGTGAGGGGGAGGGACCCTATAATTCACCCCTCCACTTT. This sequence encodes CAISEGEGPYNSPLHF.

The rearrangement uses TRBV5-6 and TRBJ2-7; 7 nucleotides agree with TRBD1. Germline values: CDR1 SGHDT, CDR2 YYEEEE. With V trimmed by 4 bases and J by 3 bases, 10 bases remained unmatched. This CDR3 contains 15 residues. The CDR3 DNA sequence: TGTGCCAGCAGCGTTGGGACAGTTTCGATCTACGAGCAGTACTTC. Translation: CASSVGTVSIYEQYF.

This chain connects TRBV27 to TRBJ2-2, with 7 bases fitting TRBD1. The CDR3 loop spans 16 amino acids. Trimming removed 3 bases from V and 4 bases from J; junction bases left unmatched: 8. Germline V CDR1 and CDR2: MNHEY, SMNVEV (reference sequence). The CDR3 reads CASSFIRGKSTGELFF. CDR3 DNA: TGTGCCAGCAGTTTCATCAGGGGGAAGAGCACCGGGGAGCTGTTTTTT.

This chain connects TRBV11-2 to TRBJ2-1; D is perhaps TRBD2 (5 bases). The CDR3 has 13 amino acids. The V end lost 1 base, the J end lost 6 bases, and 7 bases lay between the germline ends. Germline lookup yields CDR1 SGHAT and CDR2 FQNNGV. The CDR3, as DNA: TGTGCCAGCAGCTTAGGTGGGAGCAATGAGCAGTTCTTC. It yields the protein CASSLGGSNEQFF.

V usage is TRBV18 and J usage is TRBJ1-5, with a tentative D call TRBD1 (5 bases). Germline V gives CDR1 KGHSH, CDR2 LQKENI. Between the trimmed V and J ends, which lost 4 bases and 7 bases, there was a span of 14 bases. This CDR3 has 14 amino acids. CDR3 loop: CASSLTASEQPQHF. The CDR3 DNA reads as TGTGCCAGCTCACTGACAGCTTCGGAGCAGCCCCAGCATTTT.

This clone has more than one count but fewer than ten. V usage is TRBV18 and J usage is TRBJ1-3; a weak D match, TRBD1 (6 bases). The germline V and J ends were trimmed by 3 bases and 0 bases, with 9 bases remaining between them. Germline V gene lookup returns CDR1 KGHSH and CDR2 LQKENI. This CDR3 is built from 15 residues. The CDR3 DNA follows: TGTGCCAGCTCACCGAGGACAGACTCTGGAAACACCATATATTTT. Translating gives CASSPRTDSGNTIYF.

The CDR3 DNA reads TGTGCCAGCAGTTGGACAGGGGACAACGAGCAGTACTTC. It codes for CASSWTGDNEQYF. J is TRBJ2-7 and V is TRBV6-5; 9 bases line up with TRBD1. The length of the CDR3 is 13 residues. CDR1 MNHEY and CDR2 SVGAGI come from the germline V gene. Losses at the gene ends were 4 bases for V and 5 bases for J; bases not matched to a gene: 3.

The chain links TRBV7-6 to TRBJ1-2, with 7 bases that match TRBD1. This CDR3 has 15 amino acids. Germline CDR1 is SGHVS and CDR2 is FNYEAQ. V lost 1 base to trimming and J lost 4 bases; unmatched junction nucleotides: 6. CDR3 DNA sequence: TGTGCCAGCAGCTTAGGGGGACAGTCGGTCTATGGCTACACCTTC. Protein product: CASSLGGQSVYGYTF.

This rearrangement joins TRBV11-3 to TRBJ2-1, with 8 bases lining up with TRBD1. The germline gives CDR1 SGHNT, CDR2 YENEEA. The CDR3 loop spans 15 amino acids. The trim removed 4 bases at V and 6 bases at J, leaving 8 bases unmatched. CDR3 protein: CASSSRETGVNEQFF. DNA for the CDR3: TGTGCCAGCAGCTCTCGCGAGACAGGGGTCAATGAGCAGTTCTTC.

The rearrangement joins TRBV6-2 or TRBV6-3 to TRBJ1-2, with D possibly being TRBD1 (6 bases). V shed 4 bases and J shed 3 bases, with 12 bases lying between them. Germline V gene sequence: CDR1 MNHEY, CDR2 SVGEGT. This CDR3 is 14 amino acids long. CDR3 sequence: CASSFDRLDYGYTF. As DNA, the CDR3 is TGTGCCAGCAGTTTCGACAGGCTCGACTATGGCTACACCTTC.

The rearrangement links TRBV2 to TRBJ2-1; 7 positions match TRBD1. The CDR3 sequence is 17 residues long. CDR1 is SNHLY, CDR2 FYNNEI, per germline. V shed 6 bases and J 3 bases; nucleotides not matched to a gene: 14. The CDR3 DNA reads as TGTGCCAGCAGAAGTCGACAGGGCATCCTCAACTACAATGAGCAGTTCTTC. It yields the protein CASRSRQGILNYNEQFF. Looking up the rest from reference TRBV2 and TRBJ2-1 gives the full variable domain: EPEVTQTPSHQVTQMGQEVILRCVPISNHLYFYWYRQILGQKVEFLVSFYNNEISEKSEIFDDQFSVERPDGSNFTLKIRSTKLEDSAMYFCASRSRQGILNYNEQFFGPGTRLTVL.

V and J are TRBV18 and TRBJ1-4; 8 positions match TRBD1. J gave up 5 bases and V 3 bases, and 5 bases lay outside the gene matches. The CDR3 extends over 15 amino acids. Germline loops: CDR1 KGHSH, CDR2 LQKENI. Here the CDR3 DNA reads TGTGCCAGCTCACCGGCTGGGACAGGCAATGAAAAACTGTTTTTT. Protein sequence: CASSPAGTGNEKLFF.

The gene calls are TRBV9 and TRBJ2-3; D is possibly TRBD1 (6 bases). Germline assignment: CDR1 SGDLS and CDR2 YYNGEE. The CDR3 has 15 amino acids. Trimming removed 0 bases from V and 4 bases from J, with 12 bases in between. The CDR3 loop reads CASSVGSQGSDTQYF. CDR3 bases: TGTGCCAGCAGCGTAGGATCGCAGGGGTCAGATACGCAGTATTTT.

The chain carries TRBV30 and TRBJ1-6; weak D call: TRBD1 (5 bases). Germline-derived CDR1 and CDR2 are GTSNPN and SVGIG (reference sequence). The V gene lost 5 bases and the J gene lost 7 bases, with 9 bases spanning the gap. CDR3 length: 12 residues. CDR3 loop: CAWDRKNSPLHF. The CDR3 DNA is TGTGCCTGGGACAGAAAGAATTCACCCCTCCACTTT.

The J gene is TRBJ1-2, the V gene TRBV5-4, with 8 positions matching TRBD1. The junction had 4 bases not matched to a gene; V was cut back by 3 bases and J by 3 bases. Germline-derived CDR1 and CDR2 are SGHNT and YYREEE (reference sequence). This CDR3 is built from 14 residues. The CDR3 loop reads CASSSGQGDYGYTF. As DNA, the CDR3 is TGTGCCAGCAGCTCTGGACAGGGTGACTATGGCTACACCTTC.

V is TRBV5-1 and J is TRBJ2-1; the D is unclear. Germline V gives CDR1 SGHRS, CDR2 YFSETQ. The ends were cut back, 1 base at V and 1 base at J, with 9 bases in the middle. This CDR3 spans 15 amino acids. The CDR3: CASSLYPGSYNEQFF. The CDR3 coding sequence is TGCGCCAGCAGCTTGTATCCGGGTTCCTACAATGAGCAGTTCTTC.

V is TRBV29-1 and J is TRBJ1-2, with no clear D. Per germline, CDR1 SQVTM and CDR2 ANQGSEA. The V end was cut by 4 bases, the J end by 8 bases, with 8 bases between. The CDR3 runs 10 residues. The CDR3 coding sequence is TGCAGCGTTGGGCGGTCCGGCTACACCTTC. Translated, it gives CSVGRSGYTF.

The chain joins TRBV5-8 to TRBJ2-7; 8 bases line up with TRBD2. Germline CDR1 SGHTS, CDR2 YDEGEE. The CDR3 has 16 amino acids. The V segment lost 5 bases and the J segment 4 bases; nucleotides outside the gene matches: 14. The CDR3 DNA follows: TGTGCCAGCAGGAAGCCGGGGGGGATAAGTAGATACGAGCAGTACTTC. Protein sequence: CASRKPGGISRYEQYF.

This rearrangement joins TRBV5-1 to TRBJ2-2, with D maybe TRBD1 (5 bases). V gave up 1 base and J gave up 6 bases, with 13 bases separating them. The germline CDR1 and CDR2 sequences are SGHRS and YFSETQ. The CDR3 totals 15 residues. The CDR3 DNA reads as TGCGCCAGCAGCTTGCCGCAGGGTTCGGCCGGGGAGCTGTTTTTT. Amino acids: CASSLPQGSAGELFF.

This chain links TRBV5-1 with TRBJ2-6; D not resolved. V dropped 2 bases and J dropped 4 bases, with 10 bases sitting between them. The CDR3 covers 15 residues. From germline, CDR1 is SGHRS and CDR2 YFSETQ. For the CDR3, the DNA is TGCGCCAGCAGCTTAGGAGCTCCCGGGGCCAACGTCCTGACTTTC. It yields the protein CASSLGAPGANVLTF.